Listed here are 6 T cell receptor beta chains from one sample, sequenced in a study of blood T cell repertoires in COVID-19. Sequencing used immunoSEQ multiplex PCR; TCRdb keeps in-frame clones, though not all of them. Of about 170,000 clones listed, around four fifths are singletons. Sequenced input: peripheral blood. All receptors derive from a woman aged 65 to 85 who had recovered from COVID-19.

The rearrangement links TRBV4-1 to TRBJ1-2; a possible D gene is TRBD1 (6 bases). With 1 base removed from V and 1 base from J, the gap between germline ends came to 13 bases. Germline V lookup: CDR1 MGHRA, CDR2 YSYEKL. The CDR3 covers 16 residues. Written as DNA, the CDR3 is TGCGCCAGCAGCCAAGCGGCAGGGGCCTTTAACTATGGCTACACCTTC. This gives the protein CASSQAAGAFNYGYTF.

The chain combines TRBV5-1 with TRBJ2-5; TRBD2 might be the D (6 bases). The V gene lost 4 bases and the J gene lost 7 bases, with 17 bases spanning the gap. This CDR3 contains 14 residues. The V gene's germline CDR1 is SGHRS and CDR2 YFSETQ. Here the CDR3 reads CASSPGLPRGTQYF. As DNA, the CDR3 is TGCGCCAGCAGCCCGGGACTTCCAAGGGGGACCCAGTACTTC. Using reference TRBV5-1 and TRBJ2-5 for the parts outside the CDR3, the full variable domain is KAGVTQTPRYLIKTRGQQVTLSCSPISGHRSVSWYQQTPGQGLQFLFEYFSETQRNKGNFPGRFSGRQFSNSRSEMNVSTLELGDSALYLCASSPGLPRGTQYFGPGTRLLVL.

The rearrangement joins TRBV29-1 to TRBJ1-3; no definite D call. Germline loops: CDR1 SQVTM, CDR2 ANQGSEA. Between the trimmed V and J ends, which lost 7 bases and 0 bases, there was a span of 10 bases. This CDR3 spans 13 amino acids. The CDR3 coding sequence is TGCAGCGCCGGTATGAACTCTGGAAACACCATATATTTT. This translates into CSAGMNSGNTIYF.

The chain joins TRBV12-3 or TRBV12-4 to TRBJ2-7; unclear D gene. The CDR3 runs 11 residues. Trimming removed 4 bases from V and 3 bases from J, with 4 bases in between. The CDR3 loop reads CASSSRYEQYF. The CDR3 DNA reads TGTGCCAGCAGTTCCCGCTACGAGCAGTACTTC.

This clone was recorded a few times. The chain is built from TRBV18 and TRBJ1-2; 8 bases are shared with TRBD1. Germline loops: CDR1 KGHSH, CDR2 LQKENI. This CDR3 spans 15 amino acids. The trim removed 3 bases at V and 4 bases at J, leaving 7 bases unmatched. In DNA form, the CDR3 reads TGTGCCAGCTCACCCAGGACAGGGAACCGCTATGGCTACACCTTC. It specifies CASSPRTGNRYGYTF.

V and J are TRBV7-3 and TRBJ1-2; 9 nucleotides align to TRBD1. Trimming at V came to 4 bases and at J to 8 bases, leaving 5 bases not matched to a gene. This CDR3 comprises 13 residues. Germline V gene lookup returns CDR1 SGHTA and CDR2 FQGTGA. CDR3 DNA sequence: TGTGCCAGCAGCTCCCGGACAGGGGAGGGCTACACCTTC. Translation gives CASSSRTGEGYTF.